The 15 T cell receptor beta chains reported below all come from one sample, sequenced in a study of T-cell memory formation after mild COVID-19. TCRdb passed the 5' RACE reads through MiXCR, listing each CDR3 protein once. The sample holds 150,000 to 200,000 distinct CDR3 sequences; approximately 10% are singletons and the top ten take approximately 3.8%. The material sequenced was PBMCs or a T cell subset sorted from them (not recorded which). Receptor source: a man in his late teens or twenties who had mild COVID-19 (a few samples of this study predate the infection). Cell type and time point are not known.

This clonotype has a handful of counts. V and J are TRBV4-3 and TRBJ2-2; 9 positions match TRBD2. This CDR3 spans 15 amino acids. In germline, CDR1 is LGHNA, CDR2 YSLEER. The V gene end was trimmed by 4 bases and the J gene end by 5 bases; junction bases not matched to a gene: 5. The CDR3 reads CASSRGLALTGELFF. The CDR3 DNA reads as TGCGCCAGCAGCCGGGGACTAGCTCTTACCGGGGAGCTGTTTTTT.

This chain connects TRBV7-6 to TRBJ2-2, with 10 bases identical to TRBD1. Germline CDR1 is SGHVS and CDR2 is FNYEAQ. The CDR3 runs to 16 residues. After removal of 5 bases from V and 4 bases from J, the junction contained 7 bases not matched to a gene. The CDR3 DNA is TGTGCCAGCAGCCATCCCGGGACAGGGGTCACCGGGGAGCTGTTTTTT. Protein: CASSHPGTGVTGELFF. The whole variable domain, filled in from reference TRBV7-6 and TRBJ2-2, reads GAGVSQSPRYKVTKRGQDVALRCDPISGHVSLYWYRQALGQGPEFLTYFNYEAQQDKSGLPNDRFSAERPEGSISTLTIQRTEQRDSAMYRCASSHPGTGVTGELFFGEGSRLTVL.

The V and J genes are TRBV9 and TRBJ2-1, with D tentatively TRBD1 or TRBD2 (7 bases each). Germline-derived CDR1 and CDR2 are SGDLS and YYNGEE. Trimming removed 4 bases from V and 9 bases from J, with 26 bases in between. The length of the CDR3 is 17 residues. CDR3 in DNA: TGTGCCAGCAGCCCCTCTGCCAGGGGGGGAGGGGTAAGTGAGCAGTTCTTC. Protein: CASSPSARGGGVSEQFF.

V and J are TRBV5-4 and TRBJ2-3; 9 nucleotides match TRBD1. CDR1 and CDR2 from the germline V gene are SGHNT and YYREEE (reference sequence). Losses at the gene ends were 2 bases for V and 4 bases for J; bases not matched to a gene: 5. The CDR3 length is 15 residues. In nucleotides, the CDR3 is TGTGCCAGCAGCTTTGACAGGGGGAACGCAGATACGCAGTATTTT. Protein: CASSFDRGNADTQYF.

This clonotype was counted at least ten times. This rearrangement joins TRBV7-2 to TRBJ2-5; D gene ambiguous. Germline values: CDR1 SGHTA, CDR2 FQGNSA. Trimming removed 1 base at V and 4 bases at J, with 10 bases between. CDR3 length: 14 amino acids. CDR3 sequence: CASSLGRLPETQYF. The CDR3 nucleotides read TGTGCCAGCAGCTTAGGACGATTGCCAGAGACCCAGTACTTC.

This clonotype was seen only a few times. This chain joins TRBV7-9 and TRBJ1-2; possibly TRBD1 for D (6 bases). Germline lookup yields CDR1 SEHNR and CDR2 FQNEAQ (reference sequence). This CDR3 has 12 residues. V was pared by 4 bases and J by 8 bases, with 11 bases between. CDR3 bases: TGTGCCAGCAGCTACGAGGGGGGAGGCTACACCTTC. Translated, it gives CASSYEGGGYTF.

V gene TRBV24-1 combines with J gene TRBJ2-3; 7 bases are a match to TRBD1. Germline CDR1 and CDR2: KGHDR and SFDVKD. The CDR3 extends over 14 amino acids. J gave up 0 bases and V 9 bases, and 5 bases lay outside the gene matches. The CDR3 DNA reads TGTGCCACCTCTTTGGGACAGAGCACAGATACGCAGTATTTT. This codes for CATSLGQSTDTQYF.

The genes are TRBV29-1 and TRBJ1-2; the match to TRBD1 covers 9 bases. The CDR3 length is 12 residues. Germline assignment: CDR1 SQVTM and CDR2 ANQGSEA. Unmatched junction bases numbered 3, after V lost 3 bases and J lost 7 bases. CDR3 nucleotide sequence: TGCAGCGTTGATGAGACAGGGGGTGGCTACACCTTC. Protein sequence: CSVDETGGGYTF.

The V call is TRBV12-3 or TRBV12-4, the J call TRBJ1-3; D might be TRBD1 (5 bases). CDR3 length: 15 residues. Trimming shortened V by 6 bases and J by 0 bases, and 12 bases separated the two germline ends. The CDR3 loop reads CASRLQVISGNTIYF. As DNA, the CDR3 is TGTGCCAGCAGACTACAGGTGATCTCTGGAAACACCATATATTTT.

The CDR3: CASLTSSGETQYF. In nucleotides, the CDR3 is TGTGCCAGCCTTACTTCTAGCGGAGAGACCCAGTACTTC. The chain combines TRBV3-1 with TRBJ2-5; 7 bases line up with TRBD2. CDR1 LGHDT and CDR2 YNNKEL come from the germline V gene (reference sequence). The CDR3 consists of 13 residues. Trimming cost V 8 bases and J 4 bases; bases outside gene matches: 7.

The chain joins TRBV30 to TRBJ2-3; 8 positions match TRBD2. The junction had 6 bases not matched to a gene; V was cut back by 3 bases and J by 13 bases. Looked up from germline, CDR1 is GTSNPN and CDR2 is SVGIG (reference sequence). The CDR3 consists of 11 residues. The CDR3 here is CAWSSGGPEYF. In DNA, the CDR3 is TGTGCCTGGAGCTCGGGGGGGCCGGAGTATTTT.

The rearrangement uses TRBV20-1 and TRBJ2-1; D assignment may be TRBD1 or TRBD2 (5 bases each). This CDR3 has 13 amino acids. V was shortened by 3 bases and J by 7 bases, with 13 bases between the two germline ends. CDR1 is DFQATT, CDR2 SNEGSKA, per germline (reference sequence). The CDR3, as DNA: TGCAGTGCTAGTCGAGGGACGGGTAATGAGCAGTTCTTC. It is translated as CSASRGTGNEQFF.

This clonotype was recorded a few times. The V call is TRBV20-1, the J call TRBJ1-1, with 7 nucleotides matching TRBD1. The CDR3 runs 15 residues. Germline V CDR1 and CDR2: DFQATT, SNEGSKA (reference sequence). The trim removed 6 bases at V and 5 bases at J, leaving 15 bases unmatched. The CDR3 sequence is CSASTGWKGRTEAFF. In DNA form, the CDR3 reads TGCAGTGCCTCGACAGGGTGGAAAGGTCGGACTGAAGCTTTCTTT.

This clonotype was detected only a few times. The CDR3 region is CASSLAALAGDNEQFF. For the CDR3, the DNA is TGTGCCAGCAGCTTAGCGGCACTAGCGGGGGACAATGAGCAGTTCTTC. The rearrangement links TRBV7-2 to TRBJ2-1; 11 bases fit TRBD2. The CDR3 covers 16 residues. With 0 bases clipped from V and 5 bases from J, the junction kept 3 bases outside the gene matches. Per the germline V gene, CDR1 is SGHTA and CDR2 is FQGNSA.

The chain carries TRBV24-1 and TRBJ1-1, with D unclear. This CDR3 has 15 residues. The V and J ends lost 8 bases and 1 base respectively, with 16 bases between them. Germline CDR1 is KGHDR and CDR2 is SFDVKD. The CDR3: CATTVLGRSNTEAFF. The CDR3 coding sequence is TGTGCCACCACTGTATTGGGCAGATCGAACACTGAAGCTTTCTTT.